The TCR beta chain described here comes from a study of cytomegalovirus exposure and HLA in healthy donors. Overall study findings and caveats: There were a few CMV-associated chains whose specificity for CMV antigens was confirmed in vitro. Using the classifier, cytomegalovirus status was reportedly diagnosed with high specificity and sensitivity. The listing of 150 to 200 TCR beta chains classed them as cytomegalovirus-associated.

Germline V gene sequence: CDR1 SGHTA, CDR2 FQGNSA. Trimming cost V 4 bases and J 0 bases, with 15 bases left between them. The CDR3 is 16 amino acids. Sequencing was performed with immunoSEQ multiplex PCR; in TCRdb, only in-frame clones are kept and a portion is missing. Found here are 250,000 to 400,000 clones, approximately 85% of them singletons; the top ten hold over 0.9%. While the first cohort had several hundred subjects, the donors belonged to the separate validation cohort of about 120 subjects. As regards this clone: Its antigen is still unknown.

The rearrangement joins TRBV7-2 to TRBJ1-1; D might be TRBD1 (6 bases). The sequenced sample consisted of PBMCs. The receptor was derived from a man younger than 45 in good health and CMV-seronegative. The CDR3 reads CASSSKWDIMNTEAFF. The CDR3 DNA follows: TGTGCCAGCAGCTCAAAATGGGACATCATGAACACTGAAGCTTTCTTT.